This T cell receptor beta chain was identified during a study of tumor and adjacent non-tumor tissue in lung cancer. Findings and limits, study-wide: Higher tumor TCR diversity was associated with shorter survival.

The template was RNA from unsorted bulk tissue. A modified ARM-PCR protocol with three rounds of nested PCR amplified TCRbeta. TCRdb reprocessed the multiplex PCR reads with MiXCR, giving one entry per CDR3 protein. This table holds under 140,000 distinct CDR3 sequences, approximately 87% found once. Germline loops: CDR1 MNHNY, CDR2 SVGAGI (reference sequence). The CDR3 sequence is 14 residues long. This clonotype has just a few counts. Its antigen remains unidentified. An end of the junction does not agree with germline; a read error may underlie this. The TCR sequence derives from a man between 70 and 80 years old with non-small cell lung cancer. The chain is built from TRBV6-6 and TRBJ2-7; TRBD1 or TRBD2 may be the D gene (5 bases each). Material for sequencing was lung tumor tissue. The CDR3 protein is CASRIGTDSSEQYF. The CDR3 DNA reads TGTGCCAGTAGGATCGGGACGGATTCCTCCGAGCAGTACTTC.